This TCR beta chain stems from a study of cytomegalovirus exposure and HLA in healthy donors. Clones were read by immunoSEQ multiplex PCR, and TCRdb kept only the in-frame ones, dropping some. The sample comprises some 200,000 clones, around 90% of which are singletons, and 1% to 1.2% rests with the top ten. The V gene's germline CDR1 is SGHVS and CDR2 FQNEAQ. The CDR3 covers 14 residues. J gave up 4 bases and V 2 bases, and 4 bases lay outside the gene matches. Findings of the study overall: Cytomegalovirus status, reportedly, was diagnosed with high specificity and sensitivity by the classifier. According to a later analysis, TCR clusters from the first cohort tended to co-occur in the roughly 120 validation repertoires.

With respect to this clone: Its antigen is currently unknown.

The clonotype comes from a woman between 18 and 29 years old in good health and CMV-seronegative. The chain employs TRBV7-8 and TRBJ1-2; 7 bases line up with TRBD1. Sequenced input: PBMCs. Here the CDR3 reads CASSLLRTGYGYTF. For the CDR3, the DNA is TGTGCCAGCAGCTTACTAAGGACAGGCTATGGCTACACCTTC.